This record covers a single T cell receptor (beta chain). What it binds is unknown. This entry comes from a study of beta chain features in type 1 diabetes. Findings and limits, study-wide: Shorter TCRB CDR3s, moderately but significantly so, were found in Type 1 diabetes patients in all four CD4+ subsets.

The CDR3 is 16 residues long. After removal of 2 bases from V and 6 bases from J, the junction contained 7 bases not matched to a gene. Germline CDR1 SGHRS, CDR2 YFSETQ. TCRB transcripts that were expressed got sequenced, as all of the isolated RNA had been reverse transcribed. TCRdb's table, derived via immunoSEQ multiplex PCR, lists solely in-frame clones and lacks some. This sample has hundreds of thousands of clones, with over 14% found just once. The rearrangement uses TRBV5-1 and TRBJ2-4, with 11 bases matching TRBD1. This receptor was taken from a man aged 18 to 30 with type 1 diabetes. Specimen: naive CD4+ T cells from blood. The CDR3 DNA follows: TGCGCCAGCAGCTTAAGGGACAGGGGGTATGGAAACATTCAGTACTTC. Protein: CASSLRDRGYGNIQYF.